These 29 T cell receptor beta chains originate from one sample sequenced in a study of spatial heterogeneity in lung cancer. Study conclusions and caveats: Mutation counts in tumors were tracked by counts of expanded intratumoral alpha and beta TCRs.

For these receptors, no antigen is known. TCRdb reprocessed the 5' RACE reads via MiXCR and lists one record per CDR3 protein. The sample holds roughly 9,300 distinct CDR3 sequences, approximately 5.1% seen once. The time point: sample taken at primary tumor resection. This material consisted of lung tumor tissue, taken at surgery. Receptors were obtained from a female donor with early-stage non-small cell lung cancer.

This clonotype was found many times. The chain carries TRBV28 and TRBJ2-3; D is undetermined. In germline, CDR1 is MDHEN, CDR2 SYDVKM. Trimming pared 5 bases from V and 0 bases from J, leaving 9 bases between. The CDR3 totals 14 residues. Written as DNA, the CDR3 is TGTGCCAGCAGTCTAGGACCTAGCACAGATACGCAGTATTTT. This encodes CASSLGPSTDTQYF.

This clonotype was seen ten or more times. This chain links TRBV7-6 with TRBJ2-5; D gene uncertain. The CDR3 is 11 residues long. Germline lookup yields CDR1 SGHVS and CDR2 FNYEAQ. With 6 bases removed from V and 3 bases from J, the gap between germline ends came to 5 bases. The CDR3 region has the DNA TGTGCCAGCAGTGCAAAAGAGACCCAGTACTTC. Its protein product is CASSAKETQYF.

This clonotype was counted ten times or more. The chain recombines TRBV28 with TRBJ1-6; the match to TRBD1 covers 9 bases. V was pared by 2 bases and J by 7 bases, with 6 bases of the junction left unmatched. The CDR3 sequence is 16 residues long. Germline V gene data show CDR1 as MDHEN and CDR2 as SYDVKM. The CDR3 nucleotides read TGTGCCAGCAGTTTAGGTGGACAGGGGTACAATTCACCCCTCCACTTT. Translated: CASSLGGQGYNSPLHF.

This clonotype came up many times. The CDR3 protein is CASSLLGNTEAFF. CDR3 DNA sequence: TGTGCCAGCAGCTTATTAGGGAACACTGAAGCTTTCTTT. The gene calls are TRBV7-9 and TRBJ1-1, with D unclear. Germline V gives CDR1 SEHNR, CDR2 FQNEAQ (reference sequence). The CDR3 contains 13 residues. V was pared by 2 bases and J by 1 base, with 5 bases between. Full variable domain (outside the CDR3, taken from reference TRBV7-9 and TRBJ1-1): DTGVSQNPRHKITKRGQNVTFRCDPISEHNRLYWYRQTLGQGPEFLTYFQNEAQLEKSRLLSDRFSAERPKGSFSTLEIQRTEQGDSAMYLCASSLLGNTEAFFGQGTRLTVV.

J is TRBJ1-2 and V is TRBV21-1; no DNA check was done on the table's D call, TRBD1. TRBV21-1 is a pseudogene locus. The CDR3 has 12 amino acids. The CDR3 loop reads CASIGDSHGYTF. CDR3 DNA: TGTGCCAGCATCGGGGACAGCCATGGCTACACCTTC.

This clonotype was recorded many times. The chain uses TRBV6-2 or TRBV6-3 and TRBJ2-1, with 8 bases identical to TRBD2. Germline trimming cut 6 bases from V and 5 bases from J; bases unmatched to any gene: 9. This CDR3 contains 15 residues. The germline V gene encodes CDR1 MNHEY and CDR2 SVGEGT. The CDR3, as DNA: TGTGCCAGCAGCCTAGCGGGCGGTTTTCACAATGAGCAGTTCTTC. Protein: CASSLAGGFHNEQFF.

This chain joins TRBV6-2 or TRBV6-3 and TRBJ2-7; D is uncertain. Germline lookup yields CDR1 MNHEY and CDR2 SVGEGT. V lost 2 bases and J 2 bases, leaving 7 bases between the germline ends. The CDR3 runs 13 residues. Here the CDR3 reads CASSYALPYEQYF. CDR3 nucleotide sequence: TGTGCCAGCAGTTACGCCCTGCCCTACGAGCAGTACTTC.

This clonotype has ten or more counts. The V call is TRBV5-1, the J call TRBJ2-2; 14 bases line up with TRBD2. This CDR3 region has 18 residues. Germline values: CDR1 SGHRS, CDR2 YFSETQ. V lost 4 bases and J lost 1; bases outside the gene matches: 6. The CDR3 here is CASSGGTSGSVNTGELFF. The CDR3 nucleotides read TGCGCCAGCAGCGGCGGGACTAGCGGGAGTGTGAACACCGGGGAGCTGTTTTTT.

This clonotype was recorded only once. The chain employs TRBV5-5 and TRBJ2-7, with D possibly matching TRBD1 (6 bases). The germline V gene has CDR1 SGHKS and CDR2 YYEKEE (reference sequence). V was pared by 1 base and J by 7 bases, with 15 bases between. The CDR3 totals 14 residues. The CDR3, as DNA: TGTGCCAGCAGCTTGTGGGACAACCTAGAGGAGCAGTACTTC. Residues: CASSLWDNLEEQYF.

This clonotype was seen many times. The chain recombines TRBV5-1 with TRBJ2-1; D gene ambiguous. The V and J ends lost 0 bases and 9 bases respectively, with 22 bases between them. The CDR3 runs to 17 residues. Germline CDR1 and CDR2: SGHRS and YFSETQ. CDR3 residues: CASSLAIRVTGKGEQFF. In DNA form, the CDR3 reads TGCGCCAGCAGCTTGGCCATCCGTGTTACCGGCAAGGGTGAGCAGTTCTTC.

This clonotype was detected many times. The chain uses TRBV6-6 and TRBJ2-3; D not resolved. The V and J ends lost 4 bases and 3 bases respectively, with 8 bases between them. The CDR3 length is 13 residues. Germline loops: CDR1 MNHNY, CDR2 SVGAGI (reference sequence). The CDR3 nucleotides read TGTGCCAGCAGTTTCTCCCAGACAGATACGCAGTATTTT. This sequence encodes CASSFSQTDTQYF.

This clonotype was detected ten times or more. The chain is built from TRBV9 and TRBJ1-1, with D uncertain. V dropped 0 bases and J dropped 1 base, with 7 bases sitting between them. In germline, CDR1 is SGDLS, CDR2 YYNGEE. The CDR3 contains 14 residues. CDR3 region: CASSVDLTNTEAFF. The CDR3 DNA sequence: TGTGCCAGCAGCGTAGACCTGACGAACACTGAAGCTTTCTTT.

This clonotype was recorded many times. The chain has TRBV10-2 and TRBJ2-7; the match to TRBD1 covers 7 bases. Germline lookup yields CDR1 WSHSY and CDR2 SAAADI. The CDR3 length is 14 residues. The trim removed 6 bases at V and 2 bases at J, leaving 7 bases unmatched. Here the CDR3 DNA reads TGCGCCAGCAGGACACAGGGGTCGACCTACGAGCAGTACTTC. It is translated as CASRTQGSTYEQYF.

This clonotype occurred many times. J is TRBJ1-1 and V is TRBV6-5; D gene uncertain. The V gene lost 9 bases and the J gene lost 6 bases, with 11 bases spanning the gap. Germline-derived CDR1 and CDR2 are MNHEY and SVGAGI. This CDR3 spans 11 amino acids. CDR3 amino acids: CASQRFSEAFF. In nucleotides, the CDR3 is TGTGCCAGTCAGCGTTTTTCTGAAGCTTTCTTT.

The V gene is TRBV29-1, the J gene TRBJ2-2, with no clear D. In germline, CDR1 is SQVTM, CDR2 ANQGSEA. There are 11 residues in the CDR3. With 7 bases removed from V and 6 bases from J, the gap between germline ends came to 9 bases. This CDR3 is CSAQGPGELFF. CDR3 coding DNA: TGCAGCGCCCAAGGACCCGGGGAGCTGTTTTTT.

There are a few counts of this clonotype. J is TRBJ1-1 and V is TRBV7-6; TRBD1 agrees at 8 bases. V was pared by 1 base and J by 4 bases, with 5 bases of the junction left unmatched. The CDR3 is 15 residues long. Germline lookup yields CDR1 SGHVS and CDR2 FNYEAQ. CDR3 nucleotide sequence: TGTGCCAGCAGCTTAGTATCAGGGGGCATCACTGAAGCTTTCTTT. This encodes CASSLVSGGITEAFF.

This clonotype was found a few times. This rearrangement joins TRBV7-3 to TRBJ2-3, with 7 positions matching TRBD1. V lost 5 bases and J lost 2; bases outside the gene matches: 10. Germline V gene sequence: CDR1 SGHTA, CDR2 FQGTGA. There are 16 residues in the CDR3. Here the CDR3 reads CASSLLPGTDTDTQYF. CDR3 DNA: TGTGCCAGCAGCCTCCTCCCCGGGACAGACACAGATACGCAGTATTTT.

Many counts were recorded for this clonotype. The chain carries TRBV20-1 and TRBJ1-1, with D possibly being TRBD1 (6 bases). V dropped 1 base and J dropped 1 base, with 10 bases sitting between them. Looked up from germline, CDR1 is DFQATT and CDR2 is SNEGSKA (reference sequence). CDR3 size: 14 residues. In nucleotides, the CDR3 is TGCAGTGCTAGAGTTCCGGGACAGAACACTGAAGCTTTCTTT. Protein: CSARVPGQNTEAFF.

This clonotype was observed a handful of times. This chain joins TRBV7-8 and TRBJ2-3; 12 nucleotides align to TRBD2. V was pared by 4 bases and J by 7 bases, with 12 bases of the junction left unmatched. The CDR3 is 17 amino acids. Germline lookup yields CDR1 SGHVS and CDR2 FQNEAQ. CDR3 sequence (DNA): TGTGCCAGCAGCTCCAGACTAGCGGGGGAGAGGGGGAATACGCAGTATTTT. Its translation: CASSSRLAGERGNTQYF.

This clonotype was counted ten times or more. The rearrangement joins TRBV4-3 to TRBJ2-1; TRBD2 aligns across 10 bases. The ends lost 1 base at V and 15 bases at J; junction bases unmatched: 9. CDR3 length: 14 amino acids. Germline V gene lookup returns CDR1 LGHNA and CDR2 YSLEER. CDR3 protein: CASSQGQREGLTFF. The CDR3 DNA reads as TGCGCCAGCAGCCAAGGTCAGCGGGAGGGCCTGACGTTCTTC.

This clonotype showed up many times. The V and J genes are TRBV29-1 and TRBJ2-5; no clear D. Germline values: CDR1 SQVTM, CDR2 ANQGSEA. The CDR3 totals 12 residues. V was trimmed by 3 bases and J by 4 bases, leaving 9 bases between them. CDR3 residues: CSVDPGGETQYF. CDR3 DNA: TGCAGCGTTGACCCAGGTGGAGAGACCCAGTACTTC.

This clonotype has a count of ten or more. The chain joins TRBV11-2 to TRBJ2-3; TRBD2 might be the D (5 bases). CDR3 length equals 14 residues. Deletions cut 2 bases from V and 0 bases from J, with 6 bases between. In germline, CDR1 is SGHAT, CDR2 FQNNGV. The DNA for the CDR3 is TGTGCCAGCAGCTTACGGACTAGCACAGATACGCAGTATTTT. Its translation is CASSLRTSTDTQYF.

This clonotype was picked up many times. The V call is TRBV30, the J call TRBJ2-3; 7 bases map to TRBD2. The J segment lost 4 bases and the V segment lost 0 bases, leaving 4 bases of the junction unmatched. Germline loops: CDR1 GTSNPN, CDR2 SVGIG (reference sequence). The CDR3 sequence is 14 residues long. The CDR3 DNA is TGTGCCTGGAGTGTAGGGCTAGCGGCAGATACGCAGTATTTT. Translated, it gives CAWSVGLAADTQYF.

This clonotype was detected many times. The CDR3, as DNA: TGTGCTAGTGGTTTCGCGTCGACCGCTGAAGCTTTCTTT. Its translation: CASGFASTAEAFF. The rearrangement uses TRBV12-5 and TRBJ1-1; D remains unclear. V was pared by 3 bases and J by 6 bases, with 11 bases between. Germline CDR1 is LGHNT and CDR2 is FRNRAP. The CDR3 has 13 residues.

This clonotype has a count of ten or more. The V and J genes are TRBV6-5 and TRBJ1-2; 9 bases fit TRBD1. Trimming took 2 bases from V and 4 from J; bases not matched to a gene: 5. Germline V CDR1 and CDR2: MNHEY, SVGAGI. The CDR3 has 15 residues. In DNA form, the CDR3 reads TGTGCCAGCAGTTACGGGGGACAGGGAATCTATGGCTACACCTTC. This gives the protein CASSYGGQGIYGYTF.

The chain carries TRBV2 and TRBJ1-1; 7 bases line up with TRBD1. CDR1 is SNHLY, CDR2 FYNNEI, per germline. The ends lost 6 bases at V and 1 base at J; junction bases unmatched: 5. The CDR3 totals 14 residues. CDR3 amino acids: CASSYGQANTEAFF. CDR3 in DNA: TGTGCCAGCAGCTACGGACAGGCGAACACTGAAGCTTTCTTT.

This chain connects TRBV10-3 to TRBJ1-2; 9 nucleotides align to TRBD1. The CDR3 contains 12 residues. CDR1 ENHRY and CDR2 SYGVKD come from the germline V gene. After removal of 4 bases from V and 7 bases from J, the junction contained 1 base not matched to a gene. This CDR3 reads CAISGTGAGYTF. The CDR3 DNA is TGTGCCATCAGTGGGACAGGGGCTGGCTACACCTTC.

Many counts were recorded for this clonotype. The chain links TRBV6-2 or TRBV6-3 to TRBJ1-6, with unresolved D. Germline V gene lookup returns CDR1 MNHEY and CDR2 SVGEGT. This CDR3 has 16 residues. The V gene lost 2 bases and the J gene lost 7 bases, with 15 bases spanning the gap. The CDR3 is CASSYPSRRANSPLHF. The CDR3 DNA follows: TGTGCCAGCAGTTACCCCTCCCGACGGGCGAATTCACCCCTCCACTTT.

There are many counts of this clonotype. The CDR3 bases are TGCAGTGCTAGAAGGCAGCGGGGGCCATCCTACGAGCAGTACTTC. Its translation is CSARRQRGPSYEQYF. The genes are TRBV20-1 and TRBJ2-7, with 8 bases fitting TRBD2. The CDR3 has 15 residues. Germline values: CDR1 DFQATT, CDR2 SNEGSKA (reference sequence). J lost 1 base, V lost 2 bases, and 7 bases had no gene match.